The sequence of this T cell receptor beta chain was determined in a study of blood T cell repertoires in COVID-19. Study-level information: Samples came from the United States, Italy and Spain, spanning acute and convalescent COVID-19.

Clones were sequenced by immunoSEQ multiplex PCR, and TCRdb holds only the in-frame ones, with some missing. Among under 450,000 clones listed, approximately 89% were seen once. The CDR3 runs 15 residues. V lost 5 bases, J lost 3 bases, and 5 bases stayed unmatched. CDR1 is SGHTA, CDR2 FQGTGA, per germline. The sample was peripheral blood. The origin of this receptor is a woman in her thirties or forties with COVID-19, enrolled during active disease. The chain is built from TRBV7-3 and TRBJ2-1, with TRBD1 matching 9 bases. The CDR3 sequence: CASSATGGHYNEQFF. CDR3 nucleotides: TGTGCCAGCAGCGCTACAGGGGGCCACTACAATGAGCAGTTCTTC.